This T cell receptor (beta chain) was captured by sequencing in a study of OX40 agonist ivuxolimab in advanced cancers. A single count supports this clone. CDR1 is MDHEN, CDR2 SYDVKM, per germline. The CDR3 loop spans 15 amino acids. Trimming cost V 3 bases and J 2 bases; bases outside gene matches: 5. Method: immunoSEQ multiplex PCR; TCRdb's copy keeps in-frame clones and lacks some. The sample holds fewer than 80,000 clones; 80% to 90% are singletons and the top ten take around 12%. This chain links TRBV28 with TRBJ2-7; 9 bases align to TRBD1. The receptor was derived from an adult with an advanced solid tumor such as melanoma, head and neck, liver or kidney cancer. The specimen was CD4+ or CD8+ T cells sorted from blood, collected in a trial of the OX40 agonist ivuxolimab. This CDR3 is CASSFYGTGTYEQYF. As DNA, the CDR3 is TGTGCCAGCAGTTTTTATGGGACAGGGACCTACGAGCAGTACTTC.